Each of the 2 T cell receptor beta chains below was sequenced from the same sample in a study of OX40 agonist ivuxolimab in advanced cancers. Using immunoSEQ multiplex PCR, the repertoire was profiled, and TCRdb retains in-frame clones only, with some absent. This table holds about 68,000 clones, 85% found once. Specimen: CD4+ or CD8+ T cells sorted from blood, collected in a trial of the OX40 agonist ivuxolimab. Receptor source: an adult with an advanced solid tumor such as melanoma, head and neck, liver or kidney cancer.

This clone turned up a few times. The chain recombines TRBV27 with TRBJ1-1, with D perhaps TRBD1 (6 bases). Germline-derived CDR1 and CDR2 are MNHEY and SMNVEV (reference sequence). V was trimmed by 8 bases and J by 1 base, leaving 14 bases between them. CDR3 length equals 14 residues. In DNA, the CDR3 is TGTGCCAGCCGATTCGGGGGCCGGAACACTGAAGCTTTCTTT. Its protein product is CASRFGGRNTEAFF.

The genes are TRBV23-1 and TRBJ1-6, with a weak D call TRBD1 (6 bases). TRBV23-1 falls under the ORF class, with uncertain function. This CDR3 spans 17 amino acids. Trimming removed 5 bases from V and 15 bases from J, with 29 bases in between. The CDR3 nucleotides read TGCGCCAGCAGTTTACAATTGTTCGCGGACAGCCCCGTACGCCTCCACTTT. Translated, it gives CASSLQLFADSPVRLHF.